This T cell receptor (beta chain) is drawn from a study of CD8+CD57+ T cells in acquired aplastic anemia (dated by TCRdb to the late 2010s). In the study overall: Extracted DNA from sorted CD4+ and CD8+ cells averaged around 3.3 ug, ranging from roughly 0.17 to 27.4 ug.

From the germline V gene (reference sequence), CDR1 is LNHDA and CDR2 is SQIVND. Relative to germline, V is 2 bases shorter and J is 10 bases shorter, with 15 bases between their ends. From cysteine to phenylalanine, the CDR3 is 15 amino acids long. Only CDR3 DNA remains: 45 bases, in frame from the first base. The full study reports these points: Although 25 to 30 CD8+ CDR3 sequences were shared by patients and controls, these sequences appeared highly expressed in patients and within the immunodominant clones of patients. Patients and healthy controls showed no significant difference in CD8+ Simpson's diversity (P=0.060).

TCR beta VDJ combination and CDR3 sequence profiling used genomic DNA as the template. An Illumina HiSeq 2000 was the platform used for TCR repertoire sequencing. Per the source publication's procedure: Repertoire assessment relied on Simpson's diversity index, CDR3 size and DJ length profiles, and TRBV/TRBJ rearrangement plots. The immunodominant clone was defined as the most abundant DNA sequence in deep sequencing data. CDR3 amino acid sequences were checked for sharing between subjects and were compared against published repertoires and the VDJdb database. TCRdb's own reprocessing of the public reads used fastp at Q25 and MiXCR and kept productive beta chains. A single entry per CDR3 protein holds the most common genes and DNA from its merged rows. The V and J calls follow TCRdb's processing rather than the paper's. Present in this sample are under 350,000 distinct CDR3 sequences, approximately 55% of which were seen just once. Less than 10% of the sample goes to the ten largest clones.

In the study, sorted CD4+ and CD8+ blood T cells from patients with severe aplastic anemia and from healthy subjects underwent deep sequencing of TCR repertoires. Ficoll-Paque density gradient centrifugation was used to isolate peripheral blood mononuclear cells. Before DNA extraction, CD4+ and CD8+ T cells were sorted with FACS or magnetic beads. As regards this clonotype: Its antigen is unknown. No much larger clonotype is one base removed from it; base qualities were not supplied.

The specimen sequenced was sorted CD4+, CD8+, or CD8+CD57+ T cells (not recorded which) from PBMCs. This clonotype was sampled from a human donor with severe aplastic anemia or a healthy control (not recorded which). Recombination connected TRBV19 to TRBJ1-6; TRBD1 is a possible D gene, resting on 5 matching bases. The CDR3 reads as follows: CASSISTRVESPLHF. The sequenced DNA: TGTGCCAGTAGTATATCAACCAGGGTTGAGTCACCCCTCCACTTT.